Included here is one TCR beta chain sequence, with context. In its sample, this clonotype was seen many times. Its antigen specificity is not known. No base quality values were provided; no much bigger clone lies one nucleotide off. The sample belongs to a study of T cells after yellow fever vaccination (dated by TCRdb to the late 2010s). Looking at the study overall: Libraries from fractions with low cell numbers were prepared with the SMART-Seq v4 Ultra Low Input RNA kit. Blood was drawn at multiple timepoints before and after primary and secondary immunization, with bulk PBMC replicates and cell subsets isolated. Two healthy male donors, one aged 18 to 30 and one aged 30 to 39 years, were included in the cohort. To follow T-cell clones before and after both primary and booster YFV17D yellow fever vaccination, bulk TCR alpha and beta repertoires underwent longitudinal sequencing. The paper as a whole reports these results and caveats: After the booster, most of the clones that had expanded following primary vaccination were detected again (around 97% of CD4 and around 90% of CD8), which suggests that memory was broadly maintained. Computational filtering was needed because FACS-sorted repertoires could contain abundant contaminating clonotypes from the bulk population. Compared with the primary T-cell response, the secondary T-cell response was weaker but faster, peaking on day 5 rather than day 15. Because only two donors were included in the study, the extent to which the findings can be generalized is limited. A small fraction of clonotypes appeared in both the CD4 and CD8 compartments, likely as a result of convergent recombination.

According to the germline V gene (reference sequence), CDR1 reads SEHNR and CDR2 reads FQNEAQ. The cysteine opens and the phenylalanine closes a CDR3 of 17 amino acids. Only the CDR3 DNA stays, 51 bases, in frame from base 1. Trimming removed 5 bases from V and 3 bases from J; the gene matches leave 13 bases unexplained. TCR cDNA was synthesized by 5'RACE template switching, which introduced a universal primer site and unique molecular identifiers. cDNA synthesis was primed from both the TCR alpha and TCR beta constant segments. Two PCR steps were used to amplify libraries, with sample barcodes and sequencing adapters being added in the second step. Sequencing of libraries was performed on Illumina HiSeq 2500 (2x100 bp) or NovaSeq (2x150 bp). Per the source publication's procedure: Reads were demultiplexed and collapsed into UMI consensus sequences with MIGEC, and V(D)J alignment was performed with MiXCR. Vaccine-responding clonotypes were identified with edgeR using replicate PBMC samples, with FDR below 0.01 and a log2 fold change above 5 up to day 15 being required. CD4 or CD8 identity was assigned to each bulk clonotype according to whether the clonotype was present at higher abundance in the sequenced CD4 repertoire or the sequenced CD8 repertoire. Using fastp at Q25 and MiXCR, TCRdb reprocessed the public reads and kept productive beta chains. Entries that share a CDR3 protein sequence are merged under the most common genes and DNA. The V and J calls follow TCRdb's processing rather than the paper's. The sample records roughly 110,000 distinct CDR3 sequences, 8% to 9.5% of which are singletons. The top ten constitute 25% of the sample.

According to the study, the label for this sample's treatment or condition signals: live attenuated yellow fever vaccine strain. PBMCs were isolated from peripheral blood using a standard Ficoll-Paque protocol. Dynabeads CD4 and CD8 positive selection kits were used to isolate CD4 and CD8 T-cell fractions. TriZol was used to extract RNA from bulk PBMCs, from CD4 and CD8 fractions, and from dextramer-positive and dextramer-negative fractions. The sequencing used CD8+ T cells sorted from PBMCs, collected 45 days after the yellow fever booster vaccination. The receptor's source is a man younger than 45 who received the YFV17D yellow fever vaccine. The sequence joins TRBV7-9 to TRBJ2-1, and TRBD2 matches 7 of the central bases. The CDR3 reads as follows: CASSPRYRGERYNEQFF. The bases read TGTGCCAGCAGCCCGAGATATCGGGGGGAGCGCTACAATGAGCAGTTCTTC.